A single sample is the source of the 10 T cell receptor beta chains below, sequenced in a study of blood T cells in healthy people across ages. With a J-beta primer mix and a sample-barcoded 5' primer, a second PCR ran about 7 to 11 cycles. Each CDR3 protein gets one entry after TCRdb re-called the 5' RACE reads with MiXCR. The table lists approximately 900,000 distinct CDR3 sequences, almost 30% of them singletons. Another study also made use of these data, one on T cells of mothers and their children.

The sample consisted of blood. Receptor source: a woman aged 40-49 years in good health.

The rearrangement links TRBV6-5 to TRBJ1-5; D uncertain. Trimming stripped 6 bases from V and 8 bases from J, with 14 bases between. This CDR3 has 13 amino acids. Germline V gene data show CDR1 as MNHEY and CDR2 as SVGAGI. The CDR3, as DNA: TGTGCCAGCAGCTTGGACCCTTTGAAGCCCCAGCATTTT. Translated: CASSLDPLKPQHF.

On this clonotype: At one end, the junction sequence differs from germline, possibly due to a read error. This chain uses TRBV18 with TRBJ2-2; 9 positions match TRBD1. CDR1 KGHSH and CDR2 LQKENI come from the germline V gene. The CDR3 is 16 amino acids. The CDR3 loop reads CASSPRTGGASGELFF. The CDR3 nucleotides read TGCGCCAGCTCACCTAGAACAGGGGGCGCAAGCGGGGAGCTGTTTTTT.

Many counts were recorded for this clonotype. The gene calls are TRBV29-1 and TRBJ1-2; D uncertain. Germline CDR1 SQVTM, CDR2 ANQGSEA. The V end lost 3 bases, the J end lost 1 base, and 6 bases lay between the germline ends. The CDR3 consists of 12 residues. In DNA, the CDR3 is TGCAGCGTTGATGCGGGTAACTATGGCTACACCTTC. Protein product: CSVDAGNYGYTF.

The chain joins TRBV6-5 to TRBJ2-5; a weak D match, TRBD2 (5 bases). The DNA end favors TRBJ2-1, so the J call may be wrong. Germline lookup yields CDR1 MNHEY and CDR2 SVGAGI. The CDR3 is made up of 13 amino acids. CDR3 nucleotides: TGTGCCAGCAGTTACTCTCCCGGGGAGACCCAGTTCTTC. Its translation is CASSYSPGETQFF.

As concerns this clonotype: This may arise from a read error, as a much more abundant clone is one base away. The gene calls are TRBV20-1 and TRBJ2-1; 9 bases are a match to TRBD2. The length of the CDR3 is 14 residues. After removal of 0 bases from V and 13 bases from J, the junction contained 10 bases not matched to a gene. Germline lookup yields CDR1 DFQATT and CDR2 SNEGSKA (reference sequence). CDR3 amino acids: CSAREPSGAKTQFF. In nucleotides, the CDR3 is TGCAGTGCTAGAGAGCCTAGCGGGGCGAAGACCCAGTTCTTC.

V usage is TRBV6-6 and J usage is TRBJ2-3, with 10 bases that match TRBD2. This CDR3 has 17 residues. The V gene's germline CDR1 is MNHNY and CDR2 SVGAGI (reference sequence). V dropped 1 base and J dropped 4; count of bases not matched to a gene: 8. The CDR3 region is CASSYYPSGGGSDTQYF. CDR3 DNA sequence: TGTGCCAGCAGTTACTATCCGAGCGGGGGGGGGTCAGATACGCAGTATTTT.

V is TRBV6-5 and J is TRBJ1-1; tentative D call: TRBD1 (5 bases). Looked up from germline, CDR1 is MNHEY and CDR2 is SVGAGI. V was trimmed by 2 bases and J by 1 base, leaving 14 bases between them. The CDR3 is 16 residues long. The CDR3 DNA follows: TGTGCCAGCAGTTACGGGGGAGGACGCACGAACACTGAAGCTTTCTTT. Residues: CASSYGGGRTNTEAFF.

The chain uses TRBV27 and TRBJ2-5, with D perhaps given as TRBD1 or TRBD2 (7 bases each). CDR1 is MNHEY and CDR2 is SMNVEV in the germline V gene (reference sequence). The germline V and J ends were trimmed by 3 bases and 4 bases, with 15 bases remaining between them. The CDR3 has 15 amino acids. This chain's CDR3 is CASSFRGGPRETQYF. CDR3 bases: TGTGCCAGCAGTTTCAGGGGGGGACCAAGAGAGACCCAGTACTTC.

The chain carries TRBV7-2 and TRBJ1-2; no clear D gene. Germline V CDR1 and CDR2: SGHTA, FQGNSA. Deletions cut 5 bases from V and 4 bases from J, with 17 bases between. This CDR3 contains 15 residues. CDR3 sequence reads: CASSAAWGGGYGYTF. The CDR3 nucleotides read TGTGCCAGCAGCGCCGCCTGGGGAGGCGGCTATGGCTACACCTTC.

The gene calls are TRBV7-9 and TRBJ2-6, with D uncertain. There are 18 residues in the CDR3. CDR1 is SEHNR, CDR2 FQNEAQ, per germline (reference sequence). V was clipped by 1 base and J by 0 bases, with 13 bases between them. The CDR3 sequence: CASSLGGRPFSGANVLTF. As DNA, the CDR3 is TGTGCCAGCAGCTTAGGGGGTCGTCCGTTCTCTGGGGCCAACGTCCTGACTTTC. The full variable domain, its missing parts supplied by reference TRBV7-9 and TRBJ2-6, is DTGVSQNPRHKITKRGQNVTFRCDPISEHNRLYWYRQTLGQGPEFLTYFQNEAQLEKSRLLSDRFSAERPKGSFSTLEIQRTEQGDSAMYLCASSLGGRPFSGANVLTFGAGSRLTVL.